This T cell receptor beta chain was observed in a study of control samples from healthy donors and cancer patients. Libraries were prepared by immunoSEQ multiplex PCR; TCRdb keeps only in-frame clonotypes and omits some of them. The sample lists around 75,000 clones; approximately 92% were seen once. CDR3 length equals 14 residues. Sequenced material: blood. The clonotype originates from a woman in her sixties or seventies in good health. The gene calls are TRBV21-1 and TRBJ2-3; the DNA was not used to check the table's D call, TRBD2. TRBV21-1 is a pseudogene segment. The CDR3 DNA follows: TGTGCCAGCAGACCCCGGGACTTTCCAGATACGCAGTATTTT. It encodes CASRPRDFPDTQYF.